This T cell receptor beta chain was observed in a study of control samples from healthy donors and cancer patients. The CDR3 has 15 amino acids. Unmatched junction bases numbered 9, after V lost 5 bases and J lost 6 bases. Germline V lookup: CDR1 MNHEY, CDR2 SMNVEV (reference sequence). Method: immunoSEQ multiplex PCR; TCRdb's copy keeps in-frame clones and lacks some. The table shows around 94,000 clones, with roughly 93% occurring only once. The specimen was blood. V and J are TRBV27 and TRBJ1-2; 10 bases fit TRBD1. This TCR was recovered from a woman younger than 45 in good health. The CDR3 sequence: CASSPTRQGAHGYTF. For the CDR3, the DNA is TGTGCCAGCAGTCCCACTAGACAGGGGGCGCATGGCTACACCTTC.